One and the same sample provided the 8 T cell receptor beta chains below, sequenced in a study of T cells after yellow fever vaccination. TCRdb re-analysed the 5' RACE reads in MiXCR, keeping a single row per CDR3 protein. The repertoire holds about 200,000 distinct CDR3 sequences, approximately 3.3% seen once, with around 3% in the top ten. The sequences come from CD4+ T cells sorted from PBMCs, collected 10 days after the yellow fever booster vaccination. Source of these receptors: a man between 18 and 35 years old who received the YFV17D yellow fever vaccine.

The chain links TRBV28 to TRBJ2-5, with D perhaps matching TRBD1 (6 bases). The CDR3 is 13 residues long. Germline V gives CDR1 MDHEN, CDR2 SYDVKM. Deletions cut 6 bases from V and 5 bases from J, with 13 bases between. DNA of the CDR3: TGTGCCAGCAGGCTCGGGACACCCGAGACCCAGTACTTC. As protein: CASRLGTPETQYF.

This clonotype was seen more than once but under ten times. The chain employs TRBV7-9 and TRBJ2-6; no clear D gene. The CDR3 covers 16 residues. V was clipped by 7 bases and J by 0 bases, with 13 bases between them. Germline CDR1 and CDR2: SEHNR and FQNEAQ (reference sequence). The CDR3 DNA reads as TGTGCCAGCACCGAAAGGGCGCCCTCTGGGGCCAACGTCCTGACTTTC. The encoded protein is CASTERAPSGANVLTF.

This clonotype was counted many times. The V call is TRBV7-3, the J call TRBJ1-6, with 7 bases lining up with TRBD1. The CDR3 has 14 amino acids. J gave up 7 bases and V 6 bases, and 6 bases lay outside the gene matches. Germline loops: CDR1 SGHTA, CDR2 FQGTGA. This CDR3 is CASSTGTVNSPLHF. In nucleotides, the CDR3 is TGTGCCAGCAGTACCGGGACAGTCAATTCACCCCTCCACTTT.

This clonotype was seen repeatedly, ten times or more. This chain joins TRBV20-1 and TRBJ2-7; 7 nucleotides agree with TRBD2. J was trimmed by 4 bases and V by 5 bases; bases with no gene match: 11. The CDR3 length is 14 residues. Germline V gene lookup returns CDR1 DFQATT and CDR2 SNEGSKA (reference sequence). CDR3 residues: CSAGGVSGVYEQYF. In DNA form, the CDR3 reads TGCAGTGCTGGAGGGGTGAGCGGGGTATACGAGCAGTACTTC.

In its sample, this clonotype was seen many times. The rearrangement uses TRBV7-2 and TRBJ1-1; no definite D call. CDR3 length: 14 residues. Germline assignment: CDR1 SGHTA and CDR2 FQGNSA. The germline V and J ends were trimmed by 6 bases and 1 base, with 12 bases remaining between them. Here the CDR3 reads CASRTGRANTEAFF. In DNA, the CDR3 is TGTGCCAGCAGGACGGGGAGGGCGAACACTGAAGCTTTCTTT.

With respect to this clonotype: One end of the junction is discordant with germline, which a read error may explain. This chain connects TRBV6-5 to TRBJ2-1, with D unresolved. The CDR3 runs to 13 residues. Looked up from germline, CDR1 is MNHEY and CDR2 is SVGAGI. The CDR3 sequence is CESRRIAYNEQFF. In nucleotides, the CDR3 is TGCGAATCAAGAAGGATTGCCTACAATGAGCAGTTCTTC.

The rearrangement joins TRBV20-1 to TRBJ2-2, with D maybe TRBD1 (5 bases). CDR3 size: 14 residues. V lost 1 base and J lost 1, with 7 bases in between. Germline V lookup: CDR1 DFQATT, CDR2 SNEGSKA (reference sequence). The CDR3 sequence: CSARAQGNTGELFF. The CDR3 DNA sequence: TGCAGTGCTAGAGCGCAGGGGAACACCGGGGAGCTGTTTTTT.

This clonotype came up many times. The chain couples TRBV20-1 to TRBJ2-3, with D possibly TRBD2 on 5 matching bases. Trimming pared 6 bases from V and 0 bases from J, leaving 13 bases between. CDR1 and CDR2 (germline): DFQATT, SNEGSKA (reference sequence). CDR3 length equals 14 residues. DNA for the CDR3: TGCAGTGCCCGAGGGCAGGCAAGCACAGATACGCAGTATTTT. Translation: CSARGQASTDTQYF.